This is a list of T cell receptor beta chains from one sample in a study of T cell responses to AZD1222 COVID-19 vaccine. The method was immunoSEQ multiplex PCR; TCRdb's version includes in-frame clones alone and lacks a portion of them. Among around 190,000 clones listed, approximately 86% were seen once. The material was peripheral blood, obtained on day 0 of AZD1222 vaccination. Receptors originate from an adult in good health. CDR3s include the opening cysteine and the closing phenylalanine or tryptophan. D genes are given only for firm matches. Only some rows state a clone size, as once, few, many or a class for expanded clones.

abundance: -
v_gene: TRBV7-3
j_gene: TRBJ2-2
d_gene: -
CDR3aa: CASSVVPANWQGENTGELFF
CDR3nt: TGTGCCAGCAGCGTCGTTCCGGCCAATTGGCAGGGAGAGAACACCGGGGAGCTGTTTTTT

abundance: -
v_gene: TRBV7-2
j_gene: TRBJ2-7
d_gene: TRBD2
CDR3aa: CASSYGTSGAYEQYF
CDR3nt: TGTGCCAGCAGCTATGGGACTAGCGGAGCCTACGAGCAGTACTTC

abundance: -
v_gene: TRBV4-2
j_gene: TRBJ1-2
d_gene: -
CDR3aa: CASSRGGGNYGYTF
CDR3nt: TGTGCCAGCAGCCGAGGCGGGGGAAACTATGGCTACACCTTC

abundance: -
v_gene: TRBV5-4
j_gene: TRBJ1-2
d_gene: -
CDR3aa: CASSFAHREGYTF
CDR3nt: TGTGCCAGCAGCTTTGCCCACCGGGAGGGCTACACCTTC

abundance: -
v_gene: TRBV29-1
j_gene: TRBJ1-5
d_gene: -
CDR3aa: CSVGFTGQPQHF
CDR3nt: TGCAGCGTTGGGTTTACGGGTCAGCCCCAGCATTTT

abundance: -
v_gene: TRBV9
j_gene: TRBJ2-5
d_gene: -
CDR3aa: CASSPGQMEGETQYF
CDR3nt: TGTGCCAGCAGCCCCGGCCAGATGGAAGGGGAGACCCAGTACTTC

abundance: -
v_gene: TRBV6-5
j_gene: TRBJ1-1
d_gene: -
CDR3aa: CASSPAPPDEAEAFF
CDR3nt: TGTGCCAGCAGTCCGGCTCCCCCAGACGAGGCTGAAGCTTTCTTT

abundance: -
v_gene: TRBV25-1
j_gene: TRBJ1-3
d_gene: -
CDR3aa: CASSDPGPHSSGNTIYF
CDR3nt: TGTGCCAGCAGTGATCCCGGGCCCCATAGCTCTGGAAACACCATATATTTT

abundance: -
v_gene: TRBV7-9
j_gene: TRBJ2-1
d_gene: -
CDR3aa: CASSLGPGVYNEQFF
CDR3nt: TGTGCCAGCAGCTTAGGACCGGGAGTCTACAATGAGCAGTTCTTC

abundance: -
v_gene: TRBV7-2
j_gene: TRBJ2-7
d_gene: -
CDR3aa: CASSLVGPGHPYEQYF
CDR3nt: TGTGCCAGCAGCTTAGTGGGACCGGGACACCCATACGAGCAGTACTTC

abundance: -
v_gene: TRBV19
j_gene: TRBJ2-7
d_gene: TRBD2
CDR3aa: CASSIGGTVSSYEQYF
CDR3nt: TGTGCCAGTAGTATCGGGGGGACGGTTAGCTCCTACGAGCAGTACTTC

abundance: -
v_gene: TRBV18
j_gene: TRBJ2-7
d_gene: TRBD2
CDR3aa: CASSPPGTSGRTGDYEQYF
CDR3nt: TGTGCCAGCTCACCACCGGGGACTAGCGGGCGGACCGGGGACTACGAGCAGTACTTC

abundance: once
v_gene: TRBV7-8
j_gene: TRBJ1-6
d_gene: -
CDR3aa: CASSLGRSSYNSPLHF
CDR3nt: TGTGCCAGCAGCTTAGGACGGAGCTCCTATAATTCACCCCTCCACTTT

abundance: -
v_gene: TRBV28
j_gene: TRBJ2-3
d_gene: TRBD2
CDR3aa: CASSRGDRGVADTQYF
CDR3nt: TGTGCCAGCAGCCGAGGAGATCGGGGGGTCGCAGATACGCAGTATTTT

abundance: -
v_gene: TRBV28
j_gene: TRBJ1-5
d_gene: -
CDR3aa: CASSVQPSNQPQHF
CDR3nt: TGTGCCAGCAGTGTACAGCCTAGCAATCAGCCCCAGCATTTT

abundance: -
v_gene: TRBV28
j_gene: TRBJ2-5
d_gene: -
CDR3aa: CASSPGGGTGKTQYF
CDR3nt: TGTGCCAGCAGCCCTGGTGGGGGGACCGGAAAGACCCAGTACTTC

abundance: -
v_gene: TRBV30
j_gene: TRBJ2-1
d_gene: -
CDR3aa: CAWSGGRPSYNEQFF
CDR3nt: TGTGCCTGGAGTGGGGGACGCCCCTCGTACAATGAGCAGTTCTTC

abundance: -
v_gene: TRBV5-6
j_gene: TRBJ1-1
d_gene: -
CDR3aa: CASSLGKVYEAFF
CDR3nt: TGTGCCAGCAGCTTGGGGAAGGTATATGAAGCTTTCTTT

abundance: -
v_gene: TRBV5-4
j_gene: TRBJ1-3
d_gene: -
CDR3aa: CASSGDGNTIYF
CDR3nt: TGTGCCAGCAGTGGGGACGGAAACACCATATATTTT

abundance: -
v_gene: TRBV4-2
j_gene: TRBJ1-2
d_gene: -
CDR3aa: CASSQFQGTNYGYTF
CDR3nt: TGTGCCAGCAGCCAATTTCAGGGGACTAACTATGGCTACACCTTC

abundance: -
v_gene: TRBV29-1
j_gene: TRBJ2-1
d_gene: TRBD2
CDR3aa: CSVSGTSGSYNEQFF
CDR3nt: TGCAGCGTTTCCGGGACTAGCGGCTCCTACAATGAGCAGTTCTTC

abundance: -
v_gene: TRBV30
j_gene: TRBJ1-2
d_gene: -
CDR3aa: CAWTGTEGGYTF
CDR3nt: TGTGCCTGGACCGGGACTGAAGGGGGCTACACCTTC

abundance: -
v_gene: TRBV15
j_gene: TRBJ1-3
d_gene: -
CDR3aa: CATSGQTENTIYF
CDR3nt: TGTGCCACCAGCGGACAAACGGAAAACACCATATATTTT

abundance: -
v_gene: TRBV6-2/TRBV6-3
j_gene: TRBJ2-7
d_gene: TRBD1
CDR3aa: CASSLGTGRVYEQYF
CDR3nt: TGTGCCAGCAGTTTAGGGACAGGGAGAGTCTACGAGCAGTACTTC

abundance: -
v_gene: TRBV5-1
j_gene: TRBJ2-7
d_gene: -
CDR3aa: CASRIWFFATYEQYF
CDR3nt: TGCGCCAGCAGAATATGGTTTTTCGCCACCTACGAGCAGTACTTC

abundance: -
v_gene: TRBV4-1
j_gene: TRBJ1-5
d_gene: TRBD1
CDR3aa: CASSQAQGAGSNQPQHF
CDR3nt: TGCGCCAGCAGCCAAGCCCAGGGGGCAGGTAGCAATCAGCCCCAGCATTTT